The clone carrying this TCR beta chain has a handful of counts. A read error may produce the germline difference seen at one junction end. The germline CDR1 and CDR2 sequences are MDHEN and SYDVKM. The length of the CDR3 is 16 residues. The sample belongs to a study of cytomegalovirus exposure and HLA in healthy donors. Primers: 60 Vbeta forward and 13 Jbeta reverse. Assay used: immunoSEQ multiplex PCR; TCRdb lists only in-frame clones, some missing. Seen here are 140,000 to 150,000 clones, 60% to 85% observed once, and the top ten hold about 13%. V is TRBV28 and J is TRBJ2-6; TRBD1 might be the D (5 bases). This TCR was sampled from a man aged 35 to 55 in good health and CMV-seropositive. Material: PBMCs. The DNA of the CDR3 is TGTGCCAGCAGTTTCCCCCAGGGTTCTGGGGCCAACGGCCTGACTTTC. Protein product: CASSFPQGSGANGLTF.